What follows are 23 T cell receptor beta chains derived from one specimen sequenced in a study of response to subunit inactivated influenza vaccine. Each CDR3 protein gets one entry after TCRdb re-called the RT-PCR reads with MiXCR. Of more than 400,000 distinct CDR3 sequences listed, approximately 7.2% are singletons. This sample comprised PBMCs from blood, obtained less than 30 months after vaccination. Receptors were obtained from a man in his fifties or sixties who received an inactivated influenza vaccine.

The V and J genes are TRBV20-1 and TRBJ2-7; weak D call: TRBD1 (5 bases). This CDR3 is built from 14 residues. From germline, CDR1 is DFQATT and CDR2 SNEGSKA (reference sequence). The V end was cut by 3 bases, the J end by 2 bases, with 14 bases between. CDR3 in DNA: TGCAGTGCTAGTAGGGGTTTTGGGACCTACGAGCAGTACTTC. Protein sequence: CSASRGFGTYEQYF.

In DNA, the CDR3 is TGTGCCAGCAGTGATAACTCGGAGACCCAGTACTTC. Translating it yields CASSDNSETQYF. The chain joins TRBV2 to TRBJ2-5; D unclear. Germline V gene data show CDR1 as SNHLY and CDR2 as FYNNEI. V dropped 3 bases and J dropped 5 bases, with 7 bases sitting between them. CDR3 size: 12 residues.

This clonotype was found a few times. The chain links TRBV11-2 to TRBJ2-1; TRBD2 agrees at 13 bases. CDR3 length equals 18 residues. The V and J ends lost 5 bases and 0 bases, in that order; junction bases with no gene match: 7. Per germline, CDR1 SGHAT and CDR2 FQNNGV. The CDR3 is CASSRGLAGPSSYNEQFF. In nucleotides, the CDR3 is TGTGCCAGCAGCCGGGGACTAGCGGGGCCAAGCTCCTACAATGAGCAGTTCTTC.

Only a few counts were recorded for this clonotype. The genes are TRBV20-1 and TRBJ1-3; TRBD1 might be the D (5 bases). The germline V and J ends were trimmed by 0 bases and 2 bases, with 14 bases remaining between them. The CDR3 has 16 residues. Germline V CDR1 and CDR2: DFQATT, SNEGSKA (reference sequence). CDR3 region: CSAREPRDGAGNTIYF. CDR3 nucleotides: TGCAGTGCTAGAGAACCCCGGGACGGAGCTGGAAACACCATATATTTT.

This clonotype was counted ten times or more. The rearrangement links TRBV2 to TRBJ2-1; 8 bases agree with TRBD1. The germline V gene has CDR1 SNHLY and CDR2 FYNNEI. Trimming took 9 bases from V and 9 from J; bases not matched to a gene: 10. CDR3 length: 13 residues. The CDR3 nucleotides read TGTGCCAGAGACAGGGGCTCAATAGGTGAGCAGTTCTTC. Encoded protein: CARDRGSIGEQFF.

This clonotype was counted many times. The CDR3 DNA reads as TGCAGTGCTAGAGATCCGAGCGGGAGGGCCTACGAGCAGTACTTC. As protein: CSARDPSGRAYEQYF. V gene TRBV20-1 combines with J gene TRBJ2-7; TRBD2 agrees at 10 bases. CDR1 DFQATT and CDR2 SNEGSKA come from the germline V gene (reference sequence). The CDR3 totals 15 residues. The V gene end was trimmed by 0 bases and the J gene end by 2 bases; junction bases not matched to a gene: 4.

J is TRBJ2-1 and V is TRBV5-1, with TRBD2 matching over 7 bases. Per the germline V gene, CDR1 is SGHRS and CDR2 is YFSETQ. Trimming cost V 3 bases and J 2 bases; bases outside gene matches: 8. The CDR3 loop spans 16 amino acids. CDR3 protein: CASSWSPSGPYNEQFF. The CDR3 nucleotides read TGCGCCAGCAGCTGGAGTCCTAGCGGACCCTACAATGAGCAGTTCTTC.

In this sample, this clonotype turned up many times. The chain has TRBV9 and TRBJ1-2; D uncertain. Germline CDR1 and CDR2: SGDLS and YYNGEE. This CDR3 region has 13 residues. The V and J ends lost 9 bases and 6 bases respectively, with 18 bases between them. The CDR3 region is CATSRPGTDGYTF. Written as DNA, the CDR3 is TGTGCCACCTCTCGCCCGGGTACCGATGGCTACACCTTC.

Here the CDR3 reads CASSIFATQRAPNQPQHF. CDR3 nucleotide sequence: TGTGCCAGTAGTATTTTTGCGACCCAACGGGCCCCTAATCAGCCCCAGCATTTT. The chain couples TRBV19 to TRBJ1-5; D not certain. V lost 3 bases, J lost 4 bases, and 22 bases lay in between. The CDR3 is 18 residues long. Per the germline V gene, CDR1 is LNHDA and CDR2 is SQIVND (reference sequence).

The J gene is TRBJ1-6, the V gene TRBV5-1; possibly TRBD1 for D (6 bases). Germline V gene data show CDR1 as SGHRS and CDR2 as YFSETQ. Trimming took off 9 bases at V and 3 bases at J, with 34 bases between the two ends. The CDR3 length is 21 residues. The CDR3 sequence: CATGGAETPDKKEYYNSPLHF. CDR3 nucleotides: TGCGCCACGGGGGGCGCAGAAACCCCGGACAAGAAAGAATACTATAATTCACCCCTCCACTTT.

There are many counts of this clonotype. V gene TRBV4-3 combines with J gene TRBJ2-1; D could derive from TRBD1 or TRBD2 (5 bases each). Germline lookup yields CDR1 LGHNA and CDR2 YSLEER. V was cut by 2 bases and J by 5 bases, with 13 bases left in between. There are 15 residues in the CDR3. The DNA for the CDR3 is TGCGCCAGCAGCCAATCCCGGGACCTCGACAATGAGCAGTTCTTC. Residues: CASSQSRDLDNEQFF.

This chain uses TRBV4-3 with TRBJ2-3; perhaps TRBD1 as D (6 bases). The V end lost 0 bases, the J end lost 5 bases, and 12 bases lay between the germline ends. The CDR3 extends over 15 amino acids. Germline CDR1 reads LGHNA; CDR2 reads YSLEER. CDR3 DNA: TGCGCCAGCAGCCAAGAGCGACAGGTAGTAGATACGCAGTATTTT. Its translation: CASSQERQVVDTQYF.

This clonotype was picked up a small number of times. V is TRBV5-1 and J is TRBJ1-1; TRBD1 matches 10 bases. This CDR3 has 16 amino acids. Germline V gene data show CDR1 as SGHRS and CDR2 as YFSETQ. V lost 2 bases to trimming and J lost 2 bases; unmatched junction nucleotides: 6. The CDR3 DNA is TGCGCCAGCAGCTTTATGTGGACAGGGGGTAACACTGAAGCTTTCTTT. Its protein product is CASSFMWTGGNTEAFF.

J is TRBJ2-3 and V is TRBV19; 8 bases fit TRBD2. V gave up 1 base and J gave up 0 bases; unmatched junction bases: 9. Germline CDR1 is LNHDA and CDR2 is SQIVND (reference sequence). This CDR3 has 18 residues. The CDR3 protein is CASSIGRASGRSTDTQYF. For the CDR3, the DNA is TGTGCCAGTAGTATAGGCCGGGCTAGCGGGCGTAGCACAGATACGCAGTATTTT.

This clonotype was seen a few times. The chain carries TRBV27 and TRBJ2-1, with TRBD2 identical over 11 bases. CDR1 and CDR2 from the germline V gene are MNHEY and SMNVEV (reference sequence). The CDR3 loop spans 13 amino acids. V gave up 5 bases and J gave up 12 bases; unmatched junction bases: 6. The CDR3 bases are TGTGCCAGCAGTCCTAGCGGGAGGCGTGGGCAGTTCTTC. Translating it yields CASSPSGRRGQFF.

This clonotype appeared a few times. This rearrangement joins TRBV20-1 to TRBJ1-6; D gene uncertain. V was clipped by 2 bases and J by 6 bases, with 11 bases between them. The CDR3 is 14 amino acids. In germline, CDR1 is DFQATT, CDR2 SNEGSKA (reference sequence). The CDR3 coding sequence is TGCAGTGCTAGACGAGGACGGAGTAATTCACCCCTCCACTTT. Its protein product is CSARRGRSNSPLHF.

At least ten counts were recorded for this clonotype. The chain is built from TRBV20-1 and TRBJ1-1; TRBD1 might be the D (5 bases). The CDR3 has 14 amino acids. With 6 bases removed from V and 4 bases from J, the gap between germline ends came to 18 bases. Germline V gene data show CDR1 as DFQATT and CDR2 as SNEGSKA (reference sequence). The CDR3 region is CSAGPHGGITEAFF. The CDR3 DNA reads as TGCAGTGCCGGCCCACATGGGGGAATCACTGAAGCTTTCTTT.

This clonotype was seen repeatedly, ten times or more. The rearrangement links TRBV28 to TRBJ2-3, with a possible D match to TRBD1 (5 bases). CDR3 length: 13 residues. In germline, CDR1 is MDHEN, CDR2 SYDVKM. CDR3 region: CGAQGRVSDTQYF. The CDR3 DNA reads as TGTGGGGCTCAGGGCAGGGTTTCAGATACGCAGTATTTT.

This clonotype appeared a few times. The chain is built from TRBV28 and TRBJ2-5, with 7 bases lining up with TRBD1. V shed 5 bases, J shed 3 bases, and the junction held 6 bases outside the gene matches. Germline V gene sequence: CDR1 MDHEN, CDR2 SYDVKM. The CDR3 runs 14 residues. CDR3 in amino acids: CASSRPGQKETQYF. As DNA, the CDR3 is TGTGCCAGCAGTAGACCGGGACAGAAAGAGACCCAGTACTTC.

The V and J genes are TRBV7-9 and TRBJ1-2; weak D call: TRBD1 (6 bases). The ends were cut back, 5 bases at V and 8 bases at J, with 15 bases in the middle. There are 13 residues in the CDR3. Germline assignment: CDR1 SEHNR and CDR2 FQNEAQ (reference sequence). The CDR3 DNA reads as TGTGCCAGCAGCCACCAGACAGACAGGGGCTACACCTTC. It translates to CASSHQTDRGYTF.

This clonotype appeared many times. The chain couples TRBV7-2 to TRBJ1-2; D is undetermined. V lost 5 bases to trimming and J lost 8 bases, with 15 bases between them. The CDR3 is 13 amino acids. CDR1 is SGHTA and CDR2 is FQGNSA in the germline V gene. The CDR3 reads CASSLAAPGGYTF. CDR3 in DNA: TGTGCCAGCAGCCTCGCGGCCCCAGGCGGCTACACCTTC.

This clonotype has a count of ten or more. The rearrangement joins TRBV4-1 to TRBJ2-1; 14 bases are a match to TRBD2. This CDR3 comprises 16 residues. Per the germline V gene, CDR1 is MGHRA and CDR2 is YSYEKL. V was clipped by 5 bases and J by 13 bases; unmatched bases: 13. CDR3 amino acids: CASSATGTSGRGHQFF. CDR3 DNA: TGCGCCAGCAGCGCGACCGGGACTAGCGGGAGAGGGCACCAGTTCTTC.

This clonotype was counted between two and nine times. CDR3 sequence: CASSIGGAVGNEQFF. CDR3 nucleotide sequence: TGCGCCAGCAGCATCGGGGGGGCGGTAGGTAATGAGCAGTTCTTC. The rearrangement joins TRBV5-1 to TRBJ2-1; TRBD2 aligns across 8 bases. J was trimmed by 7 bases and V by 4 bases; bases with no gene match: 10. This CDR3 spans 15 amino acids. Looked up from germline, CDR1 is SGHRS and CDR2 is YFSETQ.